This T cell receptor beta chain was documented in a study of T cells in Graves' hyperthyroidism and ophthalmopathy. Notes on the study in general: Patients with ophthalmopathy were separated from those with stable hyperthyroidism by a 13 V-J model.

Concerning this clonotype itself: Antigen specificity is unknown.

Amplification of TCR beta CDR3 regions was performed using RNA transcripts as template. TCR CDR3 regions were first amplified by RT-PCR with HTBI primers. TCRdb reprocessed the multiplex PCR reads with MiXCR, giving one entry per CDR3 protein. The sample includes roughly 710,000 distinct CDR3 sequences, roughly a third of them seen just once. CDR3 length equals 14 residues. Germline CDR1 is MNHNY and CDR2 is SVGAGI (reference sequence). The V end lost 2 bases, the J end lost 5 bases, and 10 bases lay between the germline ends. Newly diagnosed patients aged 18 to 65 had hyperthyroidism of under 2 months' duration. Pregnant or lactating patients were excluded, as were those with uncontrolled infection or other autoimmune disease. Diagnostic decisions used clinical symptoms, serum thyroxine and TRAb, thyroid ultrasound and orbital computed tomography.

The sequence came from a woman aged 40 to 50 with Graves' hyperthyroidism. Sequencing was performed on blood. The rearrangement joins TRBV6-6 to TRBJ1-5, with D possibly TRBD1 on 6 matching bases. CDR3 DNA sequence: TGTGCCAGCAGTTACCGGGACATAGATCAGCCCCAGCATTTT. Its translation: CASSYRDIDQPQHF.